These 30 T cell receptor beta chains were sequenced from one sample in a study of T cell responses to AZD1222 COVID-19 vaccine. This table comes from immunoSEQ multiplex PCR, and its TCRdb copy is limited to in-frame clones, with some not included. The sample comprises about 170,000 clones, approximately 88% of which are singletons, and roughly 1.1% rests with the top ten. Material: peripheral blood, obtained 28 days after the second AZD1222 dose. The receptor source for this set is an adult who received the AZD1222 COVID-19 vaccine.

This chain joins TRBV18 and TRBJ2-1; D is undetermined. Germline assignment: CDR1 KGHSH and CDR2 LQKENI. The CDR3 is 12 residues long. V was clipped by 2 bases and J by 9 bases, with 8 bases between them. The chain's CDR3 is CASSPSSGEQFF. Here the CDR3 DNA reads TGTGCCAGCTCACCAAGTTCGGGTGAGCAGTTCTTC.

There are a few counts of this clone. This sequence joins TRBV3-1 (or the pseudogene TRBV3-2) and TRBJ2-7; D gene unclear. The CDR3 sequence is 14 residues long. Between the trimmed V and J ends, which lost 0 bases and 1 base, there was a span of 7 bases. CDR1 and CDR2 from the germline V gene are LGHDT and YNNKEL (reference sequence). The CDR3 DNA sequence: TGTGCCAGCAGCCAAGATAGGAGATCCTACGAGCAGTACTTC. Encoded protein: CASSQDRRSYEQYF.

This clone appeared once. The rearrangement joins TRBV5-6 to TRBJ2-3, with 7 bases that match TRBD1. This CDR3 is built from 16 residues. The germline CDR1 and CDR2 sequences are SGHDT and YYEEEE. V shed 3 bases and J 0 bases; nucleotides not matched to a gene: 7. The CDR3 is CASSSRGGPSTDTQYF. DNA for the CDR3: TGTGCCAGCAGCTCCCGAGGGGGCCCTAGCACAGATACGCAGTATTTT.

V usage is TRBV10-2 and J usage is TRBJ2-7; the D gene is possibly TRBD2 (5 bases). Germline lookup yields CDR1 WSHSY and CDR2 SAAADI. The CDR3 totals 12 residues. The V and J ends lost 8 bases and 0 bases respectively, with 8 bases between them. The CDR3 DNA follows: TGCGCCAGCCTAGGGAGCTCCTACGAGCAGTACTTC. Encoded protein: CASLGSSYEQYF.

The chain links TRBV12-5 to TRBJ2-2, with TRBD1 matching 8 bases. CDR3 length equals 15 residues. CDR1 LGHNT and CDR2 FRNRAP come from the germline V gene. J was trimmed by 6 bases and V by 6 bases; bases with no gene match: 9. CDR3 loop: CASGLGQGGSGELFF. CDR3 DNA: TGTGCTAGTGGATTAGGACAGGGCGGGTCCGGGGAGCTGTTTTTT.

The rearrangement uses TRBV21-1 and TRBJ1-2; the table's D call, TRBD1, has no DNA check behind it. TRBV21-1 is a documented pseudogene. This CDR3 spans 14 amino acids. The CDR3 DNA reads as TGTGCCAGTACAGGACAGCGATATTCCTATGGCTACACCTTC. Translated: CASTGQRYSYGYTF.

This clone was seen a single time. The chain uses TRBV4-1 and TRBJ1-4; 8 nucleotides match TRBD1. The CDR3 consists of 20 residues. Germline trimming cut 0 bases from V and 0 bases from J; bases unmatched to any gene: 12. Germline V gene lookup returns CDR1 MGHRA and CDR2 YSYEKL. CDR3 in DNA: TGCGCCAGCAGCCAAGATTTGGGACAGGCCCGAAAGCCAACTAATGAAAAACTGTTTTTT. Amino acids: CASSQDLGQARKPTNEKLFF.

The rearrangement links TRBV4-1 to TRBJ1-4; no clear D. Germline V lookup: CDR1 MGHRA, CDR2 YSYEKL. The CDR3 is 14 amino acids. V lost 7 bases to trimming and J lost 8 bases, with 17 bases between them. CDR3 protein: CASTVVGSREKLFF. CDR3 bases: TGCGCCAGCACCGTGGTGGGCTCTAGGGAAAAACTGTTTTTT.

This clone showed up just once. The genes are TRBV12-3 or TRBV12-4 and TRBJ1-2; D remains ambiguous. With 6 bases removed from V and 1 base from J, the gap between germline ends came to 9 bases. The CDR3 is 13 residues long. The DNA of the CDR3 is TGTGCCAGCAGGCCGACAAATAACTATGGCTACACCTTC. It specifies CASRPTNNYGYTF.

This clone appeared once. The chain has TRBV7-7 and TRBJ2-2; D is uncertain. The germline V and J ends were trimmed by 0 bases and 3 bases, with 5 bases remaining between them. CDR1 SSHAT and CDR2 FNYEAQ come from the germline V gene (reference sequence). CDR3 length: 14 residues. The CDR3 region has the DNA TGTGCCAGCAGCTTAGCGACGGACACCGGGGAGCTGTTTTTT. Residues: CASSLATDTGELFF. The entire variable domain, with the rest obtained from reference TRBV7-7 and TRBJ2-2, is as follows: GAGVSQSPRYKVTKRGQDVTLRCDPISSHATLYWYQQALGQGPEFLTYFNYEAQPDKSGLPSDRFSAERPEGSISTLTIQRTEQRDSAMYRCASSLATDTGELFFGEGSRLTVL.

V gene TRBV19 combines with J gene TRBJ2-7; D may be TRBD1 (6 bases). This CDR3 has 13 amino acids. Looked up from germline, CDR1 is LNHDA and CDR2 is SQIVND (reference sequence). Trimming removed 6 bases from V and 2 bases from J, with 11 bases in between. CDR3: CASSIQGTYEQYF. The CDR3 DNA is TGTGCCAGTAGCATACAGGGTACCTACGAGCAGTACTTC.

The chain recombines TRBV25-1 with TRBJ2-5; D assignment may be TRBD1 or TRBD2 (7 bases each). The CDR3 contains 16 residues. CDR1 and CDR2 (germline): MGHDK, SYGVNS. Trimming took off 8 bases at V and 5 bases at J, with 24 bases between the two ends. CDR3 in amino acids: CASAGLGEGALETQYF. The CDR3, as DNA: TGTGCCAGCGCGGGGTTGGGGGAGGGGGCCTTGGAGACCCAGTACTTC. The whole variable domain, remainder taken from reference TRBV25-1 and TRBJ2-5, is EADIYQTPRYLVIGTGKKITLECSQTMGHDKMYWYQQDPGMELHLIHYSYGVNSTEKGDLSSESTVSRIRTEHFPLTLESARPSHTSQYLCASAGLGEGALETQYFGPGTRLLVL.

The chain carries TRBV7-2 and TRBJ1-1; 7 nucleotides agree with TRBD1. The length of the CDR3 is 15 residues. V dropped 2 bases and J dropped 5; count of bases not matched to a gene: 8. The germline V gene has CDR1 SGHTA and CDR2 FQGNSA. CDR3 nucleotide sequence: TGTGCCAGCAGCTTAATCGGACAGGTGGGAACTGAAGCTTTCTTT. Amino acids: CASSLIGQVGTEAFF.

This rearrangement joins TRBV2 to TRBJ2-2, with D maybe TRBD2 (6 bases). Germline V lookup: CDR1 SNHLY, CDR2 FYNNEI. The CDR3 is 14 residues long. V dropped 8 bases and J dropped 5 bases, with 15 bases sitting between them. The CDR3 sequence: CASLGGGVTGELFF. CDR3 DNA: TGTGCCAGCTTAGGAGGAGGGGTAACCGGGGAGCTGTTTTTT.

This clone was seen only once. The chain is built from TRBV28 and TRBJ1-5; D uncertain. Trimming removed 2 bases at V and 10 bases at J, with 12 bases between. The V gene's germline CDR1 is MDHEN and CDR2 SYDVKM. This CDR3 spans 13 amino acids. DNA of the CDR3: TGTGCCAGCAGTTTAGTCGCCCCCTCACCCCAGCATTTT. Residues: CASSLVAPSPQHF.

This clone was detected only a few times. This rearrangement joins TRBV5-5 to TRBJ2-7, with a weak D call TRBD1 (6 bases). This CDR3 region has 14 residues. CDR1 and CDR2 (germline): SGHKS, YYEKEE (reference sequence). V was trimmed by 4 bases and J by 0 bases, leaving 11 bases between them. CDR3 loop: CASSRDTTSYEQYF. DNA for the CDR3: TGTGCCAGCAGCAGGGACACCACCTCCTACGAGCAGTACTTC.

The chain combines TRBV4-1 with TRBJ2-2; D possibly uses TRBD1 or TRBD2 (5 bases each). The CDR3 spans 16 residues. V lost 0 bases and J 1 base, leaving 9 bases between the germline ends. Germline V gives CDR1 MGHRA, CDR2 YSYEKL. This chain's CDR3 is CASSQDPGRNTGELFF. CDR3 nucleotides: TGCGCCAGCAGCCAAGATCCAGGGAGGAACACCGGGGAGCTGTTTTTT.

This rearrangement joins TRBV5-1 to TRBJ1-3; 8 nucleotides agree with TRBD1. V lost 4 bases, J lost 4 bases, and 4 bases stayed unmatched. The CDR3 is 14 residues long. Germline V gene sequence: CDR1 SGHRS, CDR2 YFSETQ. The CDR3 loop reads CASSRGQDGNTIYF. The CDR3 region has the DNA TGCGCCAGCAGCAGGGGACAGGACGGAAACACCATATATTTT.

The chain combines TRBV7-2 with TRBJ1-6; TRBD1 agrees at 12 bases. The CDR3 spans 17 residues. J gave up 6 bases and V 2 bases, and 5 bases lay outside the gene matches. The germline V gene has CDR1 SGHTA and CDR2 FQGNSA. The CDR3 DNA reads as TGTGCCAGCAGCTTAACCGGGACAGGGGGCTCTAATTCACCCCTCCACTTT. It translates to CASSLTGTGGSNSPLHF.

The chain is built from TRBV5-4 and TRBJ2-6; no firm D call. The germline V gene encodes CDR1 SGHNT and CDR2 YYREEE (reference sequence). V lost 3 bases and J 0 bases, leaving 13 bases between the germline ends. The CDR3 spans 17 residues. The CDR3 coding sequence is TGTGCCAGCAGCTCCCTTAGAGAAAGCTCTGGGGCCAACGTCCTGACTTTC. This encodes CASSSLRESSGANVLTF.

In this sample, this clone turned up a few times. V and J are TRBV5-1 and TRBJ2-1; 13 bases match TRBD2. Germline values: CDR1 SGHRS, CDR2 YFSETQ. This CDR3 is 18 amino acids long. The trim removed 3 bases at V and 9 bases at J, leaving 15 bases unmatched. In DNA, the CDR3 is TGCGCCAGCAGCTCTTCCCCACTAGCGGGGGGGCCAGGGGGTGAGCAGTTCTTC. Residues: CASSSSPLAGGPGGEQFF.

This sequence joins TRBV27 and TRBJ1-2; D is perhaps TRBD1 (6 bases). From germline, CDR1 is MNHEY and CDR2 SMNVEV (reference sequence). The CDR3 is made up of 14 amino acids. With 6 bases removed from V and 5 bases from J, the gap between germline ends came to 16 bases. CDR3 sequence reads: CASRPLETGYGYTF. As DNA, the CDR3 is TGTGCCAGCAGACCCCTTGAGACAGGATATGGCTACACCTTC.

The V and J genes are TRBV5-1 and TRBJ2-5, with 9 bases matching TRBD1. The CDR3 covers 17 residues. The J segment lost 5 bases and the V segment lost 3 bases, leaving 14 bases of the junction unmatched. CDR1 is SGHRS and CDR2 is YFSETQ in the germline V gene. Here the CDR3 DNA reads TGCGCCAGCAGCTCGTGGCCGGAAACGGACAGGGGCGAGACCCAGTACTTC. Translation: CASSSWPETDRGETQYF.

J is TRBJ2-3 and V is TRBV6-1; 8 nucleotides align to TRBD1. Germline-derived CDR1 and CDR2 are MNHNS and SASEGT. The CDR3 length is 17 residues. Losses at the gene ends were 4 bases for V and 5 bases for J; bases not matched to a gene: 14. Here the CDR3 DNA reads TGTGCCAGCAGTGCCTCCTGGACAGGGACTGTGGGAGATACGCAGTATTTT. As protein: CASSASWTGTVGDTQYF.

The chain couples TRBV7-2 to TRBJ2-7; 10 nucleotides line up with TRBD2. The germline V gene encodes CDR1 SGHTA and CDR2 FQGNSA. The CDR3 covers 16 residues. V lost 3 bases, J lost 1 base, and 6 bases stayed unmatched. In DNA, the CDR3 is TGTGCCAGCAGCTTGATAGCGGGGGGCCGATCCTACGAGCAGTACTTC. Translated: CASSLIAGGRSYEQYF.

This rearrangement joins TRBV7-8 to TRBJ2-1; 10 nucleotides match TRBD1. The germline V gene encodes CDR1 SGHVS and CDR2 FQNEAQ. The CDR3 extends over 15 amino acids. The V gene end was trimmed by 4 bases and the J gene end by 6 bases; junction bases not matched to a gene: 6. Here the CDR3 DNA reads TGTGCCAGCAGCTCCGGGACAGGGGTCTTCAATGAGCAGTTCTTC. Translated, it gives CASSSGTGVFNEQFF.

This chain uses TRBV4-1 with TRBJ2-3; D tentatively fits TRBD1 or TRBD2 (6 bases each). Germline values: CDR1 MGHRA, CDR2 YSYEKL. The length of the CDR3 is 15 residues. The V end lost 1 base, the J end lost 2 bases, and 10 bases lay between the germline ends. CDR3 region: CASSQGGAVTDTQYF. CDR3 coding DNA: TGCGCCAGCAGCCAAGGGGGGGCGGTCACAGATACGCAGTATTTT.

The J gene is TRBJ1-1, the V gene TRBV5-1; D is uncertain. V was pared by 1 base and J by 5 bases, with 18 bases between. This CDR3 has 16 residues. Looked up from germline, CDR1 is SGHRS and CDR2 is YFSETQ. The DNA for the CDR3 is TGCGCCAGCAGCTTGTTCCCAGGCTCAAGCCCGACTGAAGCTTTCTTT. Translating gives CASSLFPGSSPTEAFF.

V gene TRBV10-3 combines with J gene TRBJ1-5, with TRBD1 as a possible D gene (5 bases). Germline CDR1 and CDR2: ENHRY and SYGVKD. Deletions cut 6 bases from V and 6 bases from J, with 15 bases between. The CDR3 sequence is 14 residues long. The CDR3 DNA follows: TGTGCCATCAGAGAAAGGCTGCAGGGTCAGCCCCAGCATTTT. Translated: CAIRERLQGQPQHF.

The chain carries TRBV7-2 and TRBJ2-2; maybe TRBD2 (6 bases). The V and J ends lost 5 bases and 11 bases respectively, with 18 bases between them. Germline assignment: CDR1 SGHTA and CDR2 FQGNSA. The CDR3 spans 14 residues. CDR3 bases: TGTGCCAGCAGCATCGGTCGGACTACCGACGAGCTGTTTTTT. This encodes CASSIGRTTDELFF.